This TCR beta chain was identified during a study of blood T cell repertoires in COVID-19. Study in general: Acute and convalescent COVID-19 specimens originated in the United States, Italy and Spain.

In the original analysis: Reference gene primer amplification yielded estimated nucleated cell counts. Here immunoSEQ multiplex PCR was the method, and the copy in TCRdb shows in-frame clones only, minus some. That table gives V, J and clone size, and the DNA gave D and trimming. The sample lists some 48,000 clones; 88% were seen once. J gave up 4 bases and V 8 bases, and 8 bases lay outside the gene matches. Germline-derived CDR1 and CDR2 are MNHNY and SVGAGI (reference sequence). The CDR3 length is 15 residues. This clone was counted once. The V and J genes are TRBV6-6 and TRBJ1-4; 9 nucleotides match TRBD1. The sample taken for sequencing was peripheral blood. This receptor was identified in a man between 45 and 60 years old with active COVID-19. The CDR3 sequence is CASGTGSFLNEKLFF. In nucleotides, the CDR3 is TGTGCCAGCGGGACAGGGAGCTTCCTTAATGAAAAACTGTTTTTT.